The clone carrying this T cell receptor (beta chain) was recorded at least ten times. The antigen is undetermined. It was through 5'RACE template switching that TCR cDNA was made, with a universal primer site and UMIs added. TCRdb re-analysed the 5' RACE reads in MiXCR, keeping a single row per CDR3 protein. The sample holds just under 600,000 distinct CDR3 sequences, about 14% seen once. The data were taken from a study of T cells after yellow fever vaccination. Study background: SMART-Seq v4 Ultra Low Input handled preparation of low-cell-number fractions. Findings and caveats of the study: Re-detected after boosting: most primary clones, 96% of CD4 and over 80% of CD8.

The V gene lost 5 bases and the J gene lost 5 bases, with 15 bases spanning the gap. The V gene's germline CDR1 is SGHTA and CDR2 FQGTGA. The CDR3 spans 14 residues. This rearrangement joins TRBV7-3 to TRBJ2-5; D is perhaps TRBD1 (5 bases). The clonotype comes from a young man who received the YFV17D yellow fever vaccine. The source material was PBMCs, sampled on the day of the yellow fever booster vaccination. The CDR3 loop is CASSLLAGYETQYF. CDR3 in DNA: TGTGCCAGCAGCCTCTTGGCAGGGTATGAGACCCAGTACTTC.